This T cell receptor beta chain originates from a study of CD4+ T cells in melanoma. Sequencing used immunoSEQ multiplex PCR; TCRdb keeps in-frame clones, though not all of them. The table records 18,000 or so clones, roughly 85% of them present only once. The ends lost 0 bases at V and 4 bases at J; junction bases unmatched: 4. The CDR3 length is 16 residues. CDR1 and CDR2 (germline): SGHRS, YFSETQ. Study results and caveats: CD8+ T cell, macrophage and B cell function reportedly correlated with neoantigen-specific CD4+ T cells. Reportedly, melanoma neoantigen-specific CD4+ T cells showed varied differentiation states.

Worth noting for this clone: Antigen unknown.

This sequence was found in a human donor with melanoma. Sequenced: cells from a culture (not recorded whether cultured in vitro). The chain links TRBV5-1 to TRBJ2-3; 11 bases are a match to TRBD2. This chain's CDR3 is CASSLVLAGGADTQYF. CDR3 DNA sequence: TGCGCCAGCAGCTTGGTTCTAGCGGGGGGAGCAGATACGCAGTATTTT.